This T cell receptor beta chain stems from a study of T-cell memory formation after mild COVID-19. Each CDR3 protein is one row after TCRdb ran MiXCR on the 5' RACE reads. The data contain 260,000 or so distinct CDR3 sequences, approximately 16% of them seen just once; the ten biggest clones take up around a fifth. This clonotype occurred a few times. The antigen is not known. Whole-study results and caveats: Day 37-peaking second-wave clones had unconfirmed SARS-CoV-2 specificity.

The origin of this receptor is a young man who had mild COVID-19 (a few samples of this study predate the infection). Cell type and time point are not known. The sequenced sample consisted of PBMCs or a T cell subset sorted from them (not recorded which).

The CDR3: CASSTVGTQYF. In nucleotides, the CDR3 is TGTGCCAGCAGCACAGTGGGGACCCAGTACTTC. This chain joins TRBV11-2 and TRBJ2-5, with no clear D. Germline V gene data show CDR1 as SGHAT and CDR2 as FQNNGV. The CDR3 is 11 amino acids. Trimming pared 5 bases from V and 7 bases from J, leaving 8 bases between.